One and the same sample provided the 27 T cell receptor beta chains below, sequenced in a study of blood T cell repertoires in COVID-19. This table comes from immunoSEQ multiplex PCR, and its TCRdb copy is limited to in-frame clones, with some not included. The sample has 170,000 or so clones; around 84% are singletons. The sample comprised peripheral blood. The source is a man aged 50-60 years with active or convalescent COVID-19.

This clone came up a few times. A read error may account for a junction end that differs from germline. This chain uses TRBV29-1 with TRBJ1-2; TRBD1 aligns across 8 bases. This CDR3 region has 13 residues. The germline V gene encodes CDR1 SQVTM and CDR2 ANQGSEA. The DNA for the CDR3 is TGCAGCGTCGAAGGACAGGGTGAGCGTGGCTACACCTTC. This gives the protein CSVEGQGERGYTF.

This clone was detected a few times. This rearrangement joins TRBV18 to TRBJ2-7, with D tentatively TRBD1 (5 bases). The CDR3 consists of 12 residues. With 8 bases removed from V and 2 bases from J, the gap between germline ends came to 10 bases. CDR1 and CDR2 from the germline V gene are KGHSH and LQKENI. DNA for the CDR3: TGTGCCAGCCGAACAGGAACCTACGAGCAGTACTTC. Protein: CASRTGTYEQYF.

V usage is TRBV27 and J usage is TRBJ1-6; TRBD1 matches at 10 bases. Germline CDR1 is MNHEY and CDR2 is SMNVEV (reference sequence). J was trimmed by 4 bases and V by 5 bases; bases with no gene match: 2. The CDR3 has 15 residues. CDR3 sequence (DNA): TGTGCCAGCAGTAGGGACAGGGGTTATAATTCACCCCTCCACTTT. This translates into CASSRDRGYNSPLHF.

The chain employs TRBV6-2 or TRBV6-3 and TRBJ2-1; D gene uncertain. This CDR3 has 12 residues. Germline CDR1 reads MNHEY; CDR2 reads SVGEGT. Trimming stripped 3 bases from V and 9 bases from J, with 9 bases between. DNA of the CDR3: TGTGCCAGCAGTTATGGCCAGATTGAGCAGTTCTTC. As protein: CASSYGQIEQFF.

With regard to this clone: A junction end diverges from the germline sequence, so it may reflect a read error. The chain combines TRBV7-7 with TRBJ2-1, with 8 positions matching TRBD2. CDR1 and CDR2 from the germline V gene are SSHAT and FNYEAQ (reference sequence). The CDR3 covers 16 residues. The CDR3 DNA follows: TGTGCTAGCAGCCCGGTTACGGGACTAGGCTACAATGAGCAGTTCTTC. It is translated as CASSPVTGLGYNEQFF.

The chain joins TRBV4-1 to TRBJ2-7; D perhaps matches TRBD2 (6 bases). V dropped 8 bases and J dropped 3 bases, with 17 bases sitting between them. Germline CDR1 reads MGHRA; CDR2 reads YSYEKL. The CDR3 has 14 amino acids. The CDR3 region has the DNA TGCGCCAGCGCTGCTGGGCAGGAGGGCTACGAGCAGTACTTC. This encodes CASAAGQEGYEQYF.

V and J are TRBV5-6 and TRBJ2-7; the D is unclear. The V and J ends lost 4 bases and 4 bases respectively, with 9 bases between them. The CDR3 length is 12 residues. Germline CDR1 and CDR2: SGHDT and YYEEEE. The CDR3 region is CASSETEYEQYF. DNA of the CDR3: TGTGCCAGCAGCGAAACAGAATACGAGCAGTACTTC.

Note on this clone: Other DNA sequences in the same sample also yield this CDR3. The chain uses TRBV7-2 and TRBJ1-5; TRBD1 aligns across 10 bases. J lost 2 bases, V lost 5 bases, and 3 bases had no gene match. This CDR3 is built from 15 residues. Germline V lookup: CDR1 SGHTA, CDR2 FQGNSA. This chain's CDR3 is CASSLGTGGNQPQHF. The DNA for the CDR3 is TGTGCCAGCAGCCTGGGGACAGGGGGCAATCAGCCCCAGCATTTT.

This chain connects TRBV21-1 to TRBJ2-1; the table gives TRBD2 as D, unverified against the DNA. TRBV21-1 is tagged as a pseudogene. The CDR3 length is 24 residues. The CDR3 region is CASSKEWQIDPGLAGTTLVNEQFF. The CDR3 DNA sequence: TGTGCCAGCAGCAAAGAATGGCAGATAGACCCGGGACTAGCGGGCACTACCCTAGTAAATGAGCAGTTCTTC.

This sequence joins TRBV5-8 and TRBJ2-1, with 9 bases lining up with TRBD2. Per germline, CDR1 SGHTS and CDR2 YDEGEE. V was clipped by 0 bases and J by 4 bases; unmatched bases: 2. CDR3 length: 15 amino acids. CDR3 in amino acids: CASSLGLADYNEQFF. CDR3 sequence (DNA): TGTGCCAGCAGCTTGGGACTAGCGGATTACAATGAGCAGTTCTTC. The whole variable domain, filled in from reference TRBV5-8 and TRBJ2-1, reads EAGVTQSPTHLIKTRGQQATLRCSPISGHTSVYWYQQALGLGLQFLLWYDEGEERNRGNFPPRFSGRQFPNYSSELNVNALELEDSALYLCASSLGLADYNEQFFGPGTRLTVL.

V is TRBV19 and J is TRBJ1-2; D perhaps matches TRBD1 (5 bases). V gave up 5 bases and J gave up 4 bases, with 8 bases separating them. This CDR3 spans 12 amino acids. Germline values: CDR1 LNHDA, CDR2 SQIVND (reference sequence). The CDR3 region is CASSQGGYGYTF. CDR3 nucleotides: TGTGCCAGTAGTCAGGGAGGCTATGGCTACACCTTC.

This chain joins TRBV12-3 or TRBV12-4 and TRBJ2-5, with D hard to call. CDR3 length equals 13 residues. Trimming stripped 2 bases from V and 4 bases from J, with 8 bases between. CDR3 in DNA: TGTGCCAGCAGTTTAACGGGTAGAGAGACCCAGTACTTC. This translates into CASSLTGRETQYF.

J is TRBJ2-3 and V is TRBV11-3; 13 bases agree with TRBD2. Trimming took 5 bases from V and 4 from J; bases not matched to a gene: 3. Germline assignment: CDR1 SGHNT and CDR2 YENEEA. This CDR3 is 15 amino acids long. CDR3 bases: TGTGCCAGCAGCATCGGGACTAGCGGGGCAGATACGCAGTATTTT. It codes for CASSIGTSGADTQYF.

A single count supports this clone. CDR3 coding DNA: TGTGCCAGCAGCCGGACTAGCGGCAGGCAGCCCTCGGCCCAGTACTTC. Amino acid sequence: CASSRTSGRQPSAQYF. The chain combines TRBV7-6 with TRBJ2-5; 10 bases agree with TRBD2. This CDR3 has 16 residues. V lost 5 bases, J lost 9 bases, and 15 bases stayed unmatched. Germline V CDR1 and CDR2: SGHVS, FNYEAQ.

There are many counts of this clone. The rearrangement links TRBV7-6 to TRBJ2-7, with 9 bases fitting TRBD2. From germline, CDR1 is SGHVS and CDR2 FNYEAQ. This CDR3 has 16 residues. Unmatched junction bases numbered 11, after V lost 5 bases and J lost 3 bases. CDR3 nucleotide sequence: TGTGCCAGCAGCCCTGAGCCCGGGACTAGCTTCTACGAGCAGTACTTC. Its translation is CASSPEPGTSFYEQYF.

This chain links TRBV11-2 with TRBJ2-1, with D perhaps TRBD1 (6 bases). Trimming left V 3 bases short and J 7 bases short, with 10 bases between. This CDR3 is built from 13 residues. Germline loops: CDR1 SGHAT, CDR2 FQNNGV. The CDR3 DNA reads as TGTGCCAGCAGCTTTTCAGGGGAGAATGAGCAGTTCTTC. Residues: CASSFSGENEQFF.

There are a few counts of this clone. The CDR3 nucleotides read TGTGCCAGCAGCATCTCATCCTGGGACTACCCATACGAGCAGTACTTC. It encodes CASSISSWDYPYEQYF. The rearrangement uses TRBV6-2 or TRBV6-3 and TRBJ2-7, with 7 positions matching TRBD2. CDR1 and CDR2 (germline): MNHEY, SVGEGT. The CDR3 covers 16 residues. J lost 4 bases, V lost 6 bases, and 15 bases had no gene match.

The chain has TRBV5-4 and TRBJ2-1; TRBD2 is a possible D gene (5 bases). Germline-derived CDR1 and CDR2 are SGHNT and YYREEE (reference sequence). Trimming took off 0 bases at V and 8 bases at J, with 15 bases between the two ends. This CDR3 contains 15 residues. DNA for the CDR3: TGTGCCAGCAGCTTGGGAGGGAGAACCAAGGATGAGCAGTTCTTC. It codes for CASSLGGRTKDEQFF.

The V and J genes are TRBV6-2 or TRBV6-3 and TRBJ1-2; 12 bases line up with TRBD1. V shed 5 bases and J 8 bases; nucleotides not matched to a gene: 9. The CDR3 runs to 15 residues. The germline V gene has CDR1 MNHEY and CDR2 SVGEGT. CDR3 sequence: CASSGGQGAFDGYTF. The CDR3 coding sequence is TGTGCCAGCAGTGGGGGACAGGGGGCTTTTGACGGCTACACCTTC.

The V and J genes are TRBV29-1 and TRBJ1-1; D is undetermined. V lost 1 base to trimming and J lost 8 bases, with 8 bases between them. The CDR3 has 11 amino acids. Germline V gene lookup returns CDR1 SQVTM and CDR2 ANQGSEA. CDR3 protein: CSVEGAGEAFF. The CDR3 coding sequence is TGCAGCGTTGAAGGGGCGGGCGAAGCTTTCTTT.

The chain is built from TRBV20-1 and TRBJ1-1; perhaps TRBD1 as D (6 bases). This CDR3 spans 15 amino acids. CDR1 and CDR2 (germline): DFQATT, SNEGSKA (reference sequence). The V and J ends lost 3 bases and 1 base respectively, with 15 bases between them. CDR3 loop: CSASSDRGTNTEAFF. As DNA, the CDR3 is TGCAGTGCTAGTTCGGACAGAGGAACGAACACTGAAGCTTTCTTT.

This rearrangement joins TRBV7-8 to TRBJ2-4; tentatively, D is TRBD2 (5 bases). This CDR3 is built from 11 residues. Trimming cost V 5 bases and J 11 bases, with 10 bases left between them. The germline V gene has CDR1 SGHVS and CDR2 FQNEAQ. Here the CDR3 reads CASSRDGVQYF. As DNA, the CDR3 is TGTGCCAGCAGCCGGGATGGAGTTCAGTACTTC.

This rearrangement joins TRBV7-3 to TRBJ2-5; 12 bases are shared with TRBD2. Germline V gives CDR1 SGHTA, CDR2 FQGTGA. The length of the CDR3 is 16 residues. The J segment lost 5 bases and the V segment lost 5 bases, leaving 9 bases of the junction unmatched. CDR3 bases: TGTGCCAGCAGCCCCTCTAGCGGGGGGGCTTTTGAGACCCAGTACTTC. It yields the protein CASSPSSGGAFETQYF. Using reference TRBV7-3 and TRBJ2-5 for the parts outside the CDR3, the full variable domain is GAGVSQTPSNKVTEKGKYVELRCDPISGHTALYWYRQSLGQGPEFLIYFQGTGAADDSGLPNDRFFAVRPEGSVSTLKIQRTERGDSAVYLCASSPSSGGAFETQYFGPGTRLLVL.

The J gene is TRBJ1-1, the V gene TRBV11-3, with a tentative D call TRBD1 (5 bases). The CDR3 runs 13 residues. The V end lost 3 bases, the J end lost 0 bases, and 5 bases lay between the germline ends. Germline CDR1 SGHNT, CDR2 YENEEA. CDR3 residues: CASSLTVNTEAFF. The DNA of the CDR3 is TGTGCCAGCAGCTTGACAGTGAACACTGAAGCTTTCTTT.

This clone was seen just once. The V gene is TRBV28, the J gene TRBJ2-7, with 7 bases matching TRBD1. Germline trimming cut 6 bases from V and 6 bases from J; bases unmatched to any gene: 8. The CDR3 extends over 13 amino acids. CDR1 and CDR2 from the germline V gene are MDHEN and SYDVKM. DNA of the CDR3: TGTGCCAGCAGGCCTCCGACAGGGAGCGAGCAGTACTTC. Protein product: CASRPPTGSEQYF.

The chain couples TRBV7-6 to TRBJ2-1, with 8 bases identical to TRBD2. V lost 1 base, J lost 4 bases, and 6 bases stayed unmatched. The CDR3 totals 16 residues. The germline V gene encodes CDR1 SGHVS and CDR2 FNYEAQ. CDR3 bases: TGTGCCAGCAGCTTAGTGGCGGGAGGACCTTACAATGAGCAGTTCTTC. Translated: CASSLVAGGPYNEQFF.

At least ten counts were recorded for this clone. The chain combines TRBV9 with TRBJ2-7, with 7 bases that match TRBD1. J lost 0 bases, V lost 2 bases, and 2 bases had no gene match. The germline V gene has CDR1 SGDLS and CDR2 YYNGEE. This CDR3 region has 14 residues. CDR3 bases: TGTGCCAGCAGCGTTCAGGGGGACTCCTACGAGCAGTACTTC. Translating gives CASSVQGDSYEQYF. Using reference TRBV9 and TRBJ2-7 for the parts outside the CDR3, the full variable domain is DSGVTQTPKHLITATGQRVTLRCSPRSGDLSVYWYQQSLDQGLQFLIQYYNGEERAKGNILERFSAQQFPDLHSELNLSSLELGDSALYFCASSVQGDSYEQYFGPGTRLTVT.